The entry that follows covers one TCR beta chain sequence. Its target antigen remains unknown. It has no much larger one-base neighbor in the sample; base qualities were not kept. This entry is derived from a study of shared T cell receptors in the human thymus (dated by TCRdb to the early 2020s). About the study as a whole: The study examined how self-reactive, shared T-cell receptor alpha chains are generated in the human thymus.

Library creation used the immunoSEQ multiplex PCR assay. TCRdb re-hosts the immuneACCESS table, in-frame sequences only. Its copies lack some clones; in the studies checked, an unresolved V gene accounts for under half of them, and the cause for the rest is not known. The sample contains approximately 660,000 clones, more than 75% of them found a single time. Clones ranked in the top ten supply about 0.01% of the sample. CDR1 and CDR2 (MGHRA, YSYEKL) derive from the germline V gene. The CDR3 measures 16 amino acids from cysteine to phenylalanine. The DNA shown is the 48-base CDR3, in frame from base 1. Compared with germline, V lacks 3 bases and J lacks 5 bases; bases without a gene match: 7. These data were likewise used in another study, on human thymus T cells. The second study, in turn, reports: The donors were immunologically healthy infants in Finland who had open corrective cardiac surgery for congenital heart defects. Thymus tissue was collected as surgical resects that were removed during corrective cardiac surgery. Both the thymic and the peripheral blood repertoires appeared to show biased V and J gene segment usage. Highly overlapping thymic TCR repertoires among unrelated individuals were reported in the related research. TCR alpha and beta repertoires from fewer than ten infant thymus samples and a few related peripheral blood samples were characterized in the study. The infant donors were about 7 to 244 days old, and the cohort included about 6 males and two females. Thymocytes were mechanically released from the tissue and were stored as pellets of about 8.5-31 million cells at -70 degrees C. Genomic DNA was extracted from frozen cell pellets with a QIAsymphony instrument. The immunoSEQ multiplex PCR assay was used to amplify the TCRB and TCRAD loci from a standardized amount of quality-controlled genomic DNA. Amplicons spanned the V(D)J region at a length sufficient to cover the CDR3 and identify V and J genes. The commercial immunoSEQ service was used to sequence amplicons on an Illumina platform. Primer bias and sequencing errors were corrected using previously described methods, and TCRAD and TCRB definitions followed the IMGT database. The repertoires were analysed using immunoSEQ Analyzer 3.0 and VDJTools for basic statistics, V/J segment usage, diversity estimates, rarefaction and pairwise overlap. To estimate diversity, the Chao1, ChaoE, Efron-Thisted, Shannon and inverse Simpson indices were applied, and diversity was also estimated on datasets down-sampled to the smallest sample. For repertoire overlap, CDR3 nucleotide sequence, V gene and J gene had to match strictly, and clustering was done by Jaccard-based multidimensional scaling. On average, thymus samples gave 750,000 to 950,000 unique TCRB clonotypes, whereas blood samples gave about 92,000.

Recombination connected TRBV4-1 to TRBJ2-2, and 9 bases in between align with TRBD2. Input material: thymocytes. The source is a boy under two years old with a congenital heart defect. Donor details come from another sample of the same person, matched by shared clones. This receptor has the CDR3 CASSHFSGSRTGELFF. In nucleotides, the sequence is TGCGCCAGCAGCCATTTTAGCGGGAGTAGAACCGGGGAGCTGTTTTTT.